These 3 T cell receptor beta chains were all obtained from the same sample, sequenced in a study of cytomegalovirus exposure and HLA in healthy donors. Some clones are missing from TCRdb's copy, which holds only in-frame ones; the method was immunoSEQ multiplex PCR. The sample has roughly 140,000 clones, more than 75% seen once. The sample was PBMCs. All receptors come from a young man in good health and CMV-seropositive.

V usage is TRBV2 and J usage is TRBJ2-1; 7 bases are a match to TRBD1. The CDR3 sequence is 15 residues long. Germline V gene data show CDR1 as SNHLY and CDR2 as FYNNEI. Trimming at V came to 4 bases and at J to 6 bases, leaving 9 bases not matched to a gene. The CDR3 bases are TGTGCCAGCAGTGCGAGGCAGGGGGTTATCAATGAGCAGTTCTTC. Its translation is CASSARQGVINEQFF.

The V call is TRBV29-1, the J call TRBJ2-7; TRBD2 aligns across 13 bases. CDR3 length: 13 amino acids. V trimming: 6 bases; J trimming: 7 bases; junction bases outside the gene matches: 6. Germline CDR1 and CDR2: SQVTM and ANQGSEA. CDR3 nucleotide sequence: TGCAGCGTATTTGGACTAGCGGGAGTTGAGCAGTACTTC. Its translation is CSVFGLAGVEQYF.

The chain links TRBV19 to TRBJ2-7; 7 nucleotides agree with TRBD2. V was pared by 5 bases and J by 5 bases, with 6 bases of the junction left unmatched. The germline gives CDR1 LNHDA, CDR2 SQIVND (reference sequence). The CDR3 length is 13 residues. CDR3 bases: TGTGCCAGTAGTTGGGAGGGGCCGCACGAGCAGTACTTC. Residues: CASSWEGPHEQYF. Full variable domain (missing parts from reference TRBV19 and TRBJ2-7): DGGITQSPKYLFRKEGQNVTLSCEQNLNHDAMYWYRQDPGQGLRLIYYSQIVNDFQKGDIAEGYSVSREKKESFPLTVTSAQKNPTAFYLCASSWEGPHEQYFGPGTRLTVT.